This TCR beta chain appears in the sequencing data of a study of PD-1 blockade in classical Hodgkin lymphoma. Method: immunoSEQ multiplex PCR; TCRdb's copy keeps in-frame clones and lacks some. The sample includes around 10,000 clones, more than 85% of them seen just once. Details on this clone: Its antigen is currently unknown.

All patients relapsed after autologous stem cell transplantation, and brentuximab vedotin exposure varied. The best responses consisted of complete response, partial response or progressive disease. Study-level results: Before treatment, TCR diversity in newly diagnosed patients was reportedly lower than in healthy donors. The causes of the repertoire differences, possibly disease activity or prior therapy, remain undefined. Prior to therapy, complete responders displayed diversity much like that of newly diagnosed patients.

Germline-derived CDR1 and CDR2 are MNHNS and SASEGT. Trimming took off 4 bases at V and 0 bases at J, with 22 bases between the two ends. The CDR3 has 19 residues. The sequence was collected from a human donor with classical Hodgkin lymphoma. The chain employs TRBV6-1 and TRBJ1-5, with D possibly being TRBD1 (6 bases). The sequences come from peripheral blood mononuclear cells (PBMCs), collected at baseline. The CDR3 coding sequence is TGTGCCAGCAGTGGGGGGACCCCTCCCGGGGGCCTTAGCAATCAGCCCCAGCATTTT. As protein: CASSGGTPPGGLSNQPQHF.